This T cell receptor beta chain was found in a study of tumor and adjacent non-tumor tissue in lung cancer. General study results and limits: TCR diversity was significantly greater in tumor than normal lung tissue. Higher tumor TCR diversity was associated with shorter survival.

The library came from three nested PCR rounds adapted from ARM-PCR protocols. TCRdb analysed the multiplex PCR reads with MiXCR anew, one entry per CDR3 protein. In the table there are 40,000 to 55,000 distinct CDR3 sequences, about 80% of which are singletons. RNA was extracted from bulk tissue without any cell sorting. Distant lung tissue was collected more than 3 cm away from the tumor edge. This CDR3 is 14 amino acids long. In germline, CDR1 is SNHLY, CDR2 FYNNEI. Concerning this clonotype: Its target is not known. The junction departs from germline at one end; a sequencing error may be responsible.

Sequencing was carried out using distant non-tumor lung tissue. The V gene is TRBV2, the J gene TRBJ2-2; 8 nucleotides agree with TRBD1. This TCR was sampled from a woman aged 55-69 years with non-small cell lung cancer. The CDR3 here is CASSRTGNTGKLFF. The DNA of the CDR3 is TGTGCCAGCAGTCGGACAGGGAACACCGGGAAGCTGTTTTTT.